The 11 T cell receptor beta chains below all came from one sample that was sequenced in a study of human T cells and chemical hapten exposure. TCRdb ran MiXCR on the RACE reads and lists one entry per CDR3 protein. The sample has 300,000 to 350,000 distinct CDR3 sequences, under 8% seen once; the top ten hold about 8%. As for time point: patch test 1, 2 weeks after DPC sensitization. Documented treatment: therapeutic diphenylcyclopropenone sensitization with weekly scalp DPC. The material sequenced was whole blood, taken in connection with sensitization to the hapten diphenylcyclopropenone (DPC). The receptors originated from a woman aged 18-29 years with alopecia areata. Some clones in this sample may be carry-over from other donors' samples.

This clonotype has only a few counts. The rearrangement links TRBV6-5 to TRBJ1-4; tentative D call: TRBD1 (5 bases). Germline CDR1 MNHEY, CDR2 SVGAGI. Between the trimmed V and J ends, which lost 5 bases and 5 bases, there was a span of 12 bases. The CDR3 is made up of 14 amino acids. CDR3 coding DNA: TGTGCCAGCAGTGGACACGCGGCGAATGAAAAACTGTTTTTT. The encoded protein is CASSGHAANEKLFF.

In its sample, this clonotype was seen a few times. The chain recombines TRBV6-2 or TRBV6-3 with TRBJ1-2; the D gene is possibly TRBD1 (6 bases). V lost 7 bases and J 3 bases, leaving 18 bases between the germline ends. Germline V gives CDR1 MNHEY, CDR2 SVGEGT. CDR3 length: 15 amino acids. The CDR3 bases are TGTGCCAGCACCGACCCAGCCGCAGGGGACTATGGCTACACCTTC. As protein: CASTDPAAGDYGYTF.

The chain employs TRBV7-3 and TRBJ2-5; D not certain. CDR3 length: 13 residues. The ends were cut back, 5 bases at V and 0 bases at J, with 7 bases in the middle. CDR1 and CDR2 (germline): SGHTA, FQGTGA. CDR3 in amino acids: CASSTSYQETQYF. The CDR3 coding sequence is TGTGCCAGCAGCACCTCGTACCAAGAGACCCAGTACTTC.

This clonotype was observed a handful of times. V is TRBV6-1 and J is TRBJ2-3, with TRBD1 matching over 7 bases. The germline CDR1 and CDR2 sequences are MNHNS and SASEGT. The CDR3 contains 15 residues. Losses at the gene ends were 3 bases for V and 2 bases for J; bases not matched to a gene: 5. CDR3 protein: CASSEQGVYTDTQYF. CDR3 nucleotides: TGTGCCAGCAGTGAGCAGGGGGTTTACACAGATACGCAGTATTTT.

At least ten counts were recorded for this clonotype. The gene calls are TRBV6-5 and TRBJ1-2; 9 positions agree with TRBD1. CDR3 size: 15 residues. CDR1 MNHEY and CDR2 SVGAGI come from the germline V gene. V gave up 6 bases and J gave up 4 bases; unmatched junction bases: 9. CDR3 in amino acids: CASSRSGTGIYGYTF. Written as DNA, the CDR3 is TGTGCCAGCAGCCGTTCCGGGACAGGGATCTATGGCTACACCTTC.

In its sample, this clonotype was seen a few times. The gene calls are TRBV5-5 and TRBJ1-5; D is uncertain. Trimming cost V 4 bases and J 5 bases, with 19 bases left between them. The CDR3 is 16 residues long. CDR1 is SGHKS and CDR2 is YYEKEE in the germline V gene (reference sequence). The CDR3 nucleotides read TGTGCCAGCAGCAGTTCATTATGGGTTTTGGATCAGCCCCAGCATTTT. Residues: CASSSSLWVLDQPQHF.

On this clonotype: A much larger clone sits a single nucleotide away, making a read error possible. The chain has TRBV12-3 or TRBV12-4 and TRBJ2-2; 10 bases map to TRBD1. This CDR3 comprises 15 residues. CDR3 residues: CASSLRDRGTGEPFF. DNA of the CDR3: TGTGCCAGCAGTTTACGGGACAGGGGCACCGGGGAGCCGTTTTTT.

The chain employs TRBV20-1 and TRBJ1-4, with 8 bases matching TRBD1. The germline CDR1 and CDR2 sequences are DFQATT and SNEGSKA (reference sequence). This CDR3 contains 13 residues. V lost 7 bases, J lost 8 bases, and 9 bases stayed unmatched. CDR3 in DNA: TGCAGTGTTGGAACAGGGGGTAAAGAAAAACTGTTTTTT. Translating gives CSVGTGGKEKLFF.

Remarks on this clonotype: This may stem from a read error, because a much larger clone lies one nucleotide away. The chain has TRBV27 and TRBJ2-2; D may be TRBD2 (5 bases). The germline V gene encodes CDR1 MNHEY and CDR2 SMNVEV (reference sequence). This CDR3 contains 13 residues. The CDR3 coding sequence is TGTGCCAGCTCACCTAGTCGGACCGGGGAGATGTTTTTT. Its translation: CASSPSRTGEMFF.

This clonotype was recorded many times. The chain is built from TRBV5-6 and TRBJ1-6; D is ambiguous. V was pared by 2 bases and J by 4 bases, with 10 bases between. From germline, CDR1 is SGHDT and CDR2 YYEEEE. The CDR3 loop spans 15 amino acids. In DNA form, the CDR3 reads TGTGCCAGCAGCTTACGACCTTCGTATAATTCACCCCTCCACTTT. Translation gives CASSLRPSYNSPLHF.

This clonotype was seen at least ten times. The chain combines TRBV7-9 with TRBJ2-7; D is undetermined. Germline V gene sequence: CDR1 SEHNR, CDR2 FQNEAQ (reference sequence). The CDR3 sequence is 13 residues long. V was trimmed by 1 base and J by 1 base, leaving 5 bases between them. The CDR3 DNA follows: TGTGCCAGCAGCTTAGACCCATCCTACGAGCAGTACTTC. Translation: CASSLDPSYEQYF.